This T cell receptor beta chain was obtained from a study of cytomegalovirus exposure and HLA in healthy donors. Whole-study results and caveats: A missense variant in DCLRE1C was later tied to TCR beta V- and J-gene trimming. It was shown in a later analysis that HLA-associated TCR beta chains were more clonally expanded than other, equally common chains.

The germline CDR1 and CDR2 sequences are SNHLY and FYNNEI. This CDR3 region has 18 residues. The ends lost 5 bases at V and 0 bases at J; junction bases unmatched: 10. Amplification used 60 Vbeta primers and 13 Jbeta primers. Sequenced by immunoSEQ multiplex PCR; TCRdb stores in-frame clones only, minus some. The sample includes tens of thousands of clones, 69% of them seen just once. A word on this clone: Its cognate antigen is unknown.

The chain employs TRBV2 and TRBJ1-6; 7 nucleotides line up with TRBD1. Specimen: PBMCs. The clonotype comes from a middle-aged man in good health and CMV-seronegative. In DNA, the CDR3 is TGTGCCAGCAGTCGGTACGGGACAGCGAGCTCCTATAATTCACCCCTCCACTTT. Amino acids: CASSRYGTASSYNSPLHF.